The 8 T cell receptor beta chains in this list originate from one sample, sequenced in a study of cytomegalovirus exposure and HLA in healthy donors (dated by TCRdb to 2017 to 2019). Library preparation was by the immunoSEQ multiplex PCR assay. For the multiplex PCR, a mixture combining 60 forward primers for TCR Vbeta segments and 13 reverse primers for TCR Jbeta segments was used. Held by TCRdb, this immuneACCESS table contains in-frame sequences only and omits some clones. Under half of the omission traces to an unresolved V gene where checked; the cause of the rest is unknown. The sample table shows 150,000 to 200,000 clones, and around 80% are seen once. Together, the top ten hold more than 3.5% of the sample. Sequencing was carried out using PBMCs. The receptors come from a man in his forties in good health and CMV-seronegative.

The chain links TRBV19 to TRBJ1-6; D might be TRBD1 (5 bases). The V end was cut by 2 bases, the J end by 8 bases, with 10 bases between. The length of the CDR3 is 14 residues. The germline V gene encodes CDR1 LNHDA and CDR2 SQIVND (reference sequence). CDR3 sequence: CASSISGFDSPLHF. The DNA of the CDR3 is TGTGCCAGTAGTATATCAGGGTTCGATTCACCCCTCCACTTT.

The chain joins TRBV19 to TRBJ1-3, with a tentative D call TRBD1 (5 bases). The CDR3 is 16 residues long. V lost 7 bases, J lost 4 bases, and 20 bases lay in between. Germline lookup yields CDR1 LNHDA and CDR2 SQIVND (reference sequence). Here the CDR3 DNA reads TGTGCCAGTACTGGGCAGGGTGGTAGTGGAGGAAACACCATATATTTT. This sequence encodes CASTGQGGSGGNTIYF. The full variable domain, rest sourced from reference TRBV19 and TRBJ1-3, is DGGITQSPKYLFRKEGQNVTLSCEQNLNHDAMYWYRQDPGQGLRLIYYSQIVNDFQKGDIAEGYSVSREKKESFPLTVTSAQKNPTAFYLCASTGQGGSGGNTIYFGEGSWLTVV.

J is TRBJ2-3 and V is TRBV2, with 14 bases fitting TRBD2. The J segment lost 6 bases and the V segment lost 5 bases, leaving 7 bases of the junction unmatched. Germline CDR1 reads SNHLY; CDR2 reads FYNNEI. The CDR3 contains 16 residues. CDR3 sequence reads: CASSRGLAGAGDTQYF. The DNA for the CDR3 is TGTGCCAGCAGTCGGGGACTAGCGGGGGCGGGGGATACGCAGTATTTT. Together with reference TRBV2 and TRBJ2-3, the CDR3 gives the full variable domain: EPEVTQTPSHQVTQMGQEVILRCVPISNHLYFYWYRQILGQKVEFLVSFYNNEISEKSEIFDDQFSVERPDGSNFTLKIRSTKLEDSAMYFCASSRGLAGAGDTQYFGPGTRLTVL.

This chain uses TRBV28 with TRBJ2-1, with TRBD2 matching 14 bases. After removal of 3 bases from V and 5 bases from J, the junction contained 6 bases not matched to a gene. CDR1 MDHEN and CDR2 SYDVKM come from the germline V gene. The CDR3 is 17 amino acids. The CDR3 DNA sequence: TGTGCCAGCAGTTTCCCTCAGGGACTAGCGGGGGACAATGAGCAGTTCTTC. It yields the protein CASSFPQGLAGDNEQFF.

V and J are TRBV27 and TRBJ1-5; D gene ambiguous. CDR1 is MNHEY and CDR2 is SMNVEV in the germline V gene (reference sequence). The V gene lost 8 bases and the J gene lost 7 bases, with 18 bases spanning the gap. The CDR3 has 14 residues. In nucleotides, the CDR3 is TGTGCCAGCCGGCAGGTAGGGTGGGAGCAGCCCCAGCATTTT. It codes for CASRQVGWEQPQHF.

The genes are TRBV2 and TRBJ2-5, with a tentative D call TRBD1 (6 bases). The end of the DNA fits TRBJ2-7 better, so the J call may be wrong. Germline V gives CDR1 SNHLY, CDR2 FYNNEI. This CDR3 spans 13 amino acids. The CDR3 nucleotides are TGTGCCAGCAGTGTCCAACAGGGCTACGAGCAGTACTTC. Translating it yields CASSVQQGYEQYF.

The chain combines TRBV19 with TRBJ2-1; 12 bases agree with TRBD2. This CDR3 contains 15 residues. The V segment lost 1 base and the J segment 7 bases; nucleotides outside the gene matches: 2. CDR1 is LNHDA and CDR2 is SQIVND in the germline V gene (reference sequence). Written as DNA, the CDR3 is TGTGCCAGTAGTATAGGGCTAGCGGGGGGGAATGAGCAGTTCTTC. Translating gives CASSIGLAGGNEQFF.

The chain uses TRBV4-1 and TRBJ1-3; 7 bases are a match to TRBD1. Per the germline V gene, CDR1 is MGHRA and CDR2 is YSYEKL. The CDR3 runs to 13 residues. The V segment lost 6 bases and the J segment 4 bases; nucleotides outside the gene matches: 3. The CDR3 loop reads CASRPGQGNTIYF. For the CDR3, the DNA is TGCGCCAGCAGACCGGGACAGGGAAACACCATATATTTT.